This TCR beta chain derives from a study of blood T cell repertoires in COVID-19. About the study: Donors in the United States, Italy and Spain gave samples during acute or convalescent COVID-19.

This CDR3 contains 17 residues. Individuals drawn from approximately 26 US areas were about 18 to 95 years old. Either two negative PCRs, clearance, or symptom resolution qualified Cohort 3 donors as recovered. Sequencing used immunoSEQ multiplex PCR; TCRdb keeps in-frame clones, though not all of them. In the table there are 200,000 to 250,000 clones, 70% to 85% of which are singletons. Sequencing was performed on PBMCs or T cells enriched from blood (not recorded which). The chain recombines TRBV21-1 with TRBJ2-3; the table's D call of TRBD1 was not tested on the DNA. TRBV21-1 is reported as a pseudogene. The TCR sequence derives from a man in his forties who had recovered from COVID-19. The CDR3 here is CASKRYRDSEGTDTQYF. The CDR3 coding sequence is TGTGCCAGCAAGAGATACCGGGACAGCGAGGGCACAGATACGCAGTATTTT.